This record concerns one TCR beta chain sequence. This clone was counted once. There is no known antigen for this receptor. Qualities for individual bases were not recorded, and no much larger clone is one base off. TCRbeta CDR3 regions were amplified from genomic DNA using the immunoSEQ Assay, a bias-controlled multiplex PCR. The study's own analysis went as follows. The number of nucleated cells in each sample was estimated from the amplification of reference gene primers within the assay. To quantify the absolute abundance of each unique TCRbeta CDR3 rearrangement, sequence reads were collapsed and filtered. For each sample, productive Simpson clonality was calculated as the square root of Simpson's diversity index across productive rearrangements. This immuneACCESS table, as held by TCRdb, lists in-frame sequences with V and J called but not all clones. Of the missing ones, under half trace to an unresolved V gene in checked studies; the others have no known cause. Clone size and the V and J calls come from that table; the DNA yielded D and trimming. This sample has about 200,000 clones in its table, and 79% of those were observed once. Together, the top ten hold almost 6% of the sample.

The junction carries 9 bases between V and J, which are trimmed by 2 bases and 4 bases respectively. The CDR3 sequence holds 13 residues, the cysteine and phenylalanine included. Solely the CDR3 DNA is kept, with 39 bases framed from the first base. CDR1 and CDR2 (LGHDT, YNNKEL) derive from the germline V gene (reference sequence). This sample is drawn from a study of blood T cell repertoires in COVID-19 (dated by TCRdb to 2018 to 2021). Turning to the overall study: Collaborator samples came from the United States, Italy and Spain and covered acute and convalescent phases of COVID-19. The prospective study material was composed of cDNA or gDNA derived from T cells, B-cell-depleted T cells, or PBMCs. The samples were drawn from two sources: the first 160 participants of the ongoing ImmuneRACE study, and some 1,300 subjects contributed by 6 global collaborators. Nearly every sample came with metadata listing a de-identified subject ID, COVID-19 status, age in years and sex. The dataset comprised deeply sampled blood TCRbeta repertoires from subjects exposed to, actively infected with, or recovered from COVID-19. HLA class I and class II types, where available, came from metadata supplied by the sample provider rather than from assay-based typing. A freely available public database, intended as a resource for researchers studying the immune response to SARS-CoV-2, is where the repertoires were released. The research as a whole found: The quantity of clinical and demographic metadata differed by source and by participant and was supplied without curation.

One collaborating source in Seattle enrolled patients while the patients were actively infected and followed the patients over time throughout the course of disease. The collaborating institutions used their own protocols to collect whole blood in K2EDTA tubes. Collaborator samples were shipped for TCRbeta analysis as frozen whole blood, isolated PBMCs, or DNA extracted from either sample type. Sequencing was done on a sample of peripheral blood. This clonotype was sampled from a woman aged 40 to 50 with COVID-19, enrolled during active disease. The chain joins TRBV3-1 (or the pseudogene TRBV3-2) to TRBJ2-7; the D gene remains uncertain. The CDR3 region reads CASSQMREYEQYF. The DNA sequence follows: TGTGCCAGCAGCCAAATGCGAGAGTACGAGCAGTACTTC.